The present entry profiles one TCR beta chain with its context. This clonotype appeared a single time. The antigen it binds to is not known. Nothing much larger sits one base from this clone, and base qualities are not available. Weak support is all one read offers. Per the publication, the time point label means: persistent/refractory GD, antithyroid drugs over 5 years with positive TRAb. For both TCR sequencing and RNA sequencing, RNA was extracted from PBMCs using TRIzol. Graves' disease was diagnosed according to American Thyroid Association guidelines. Patients for the study were recruited at an endocrinology department in Xi'an, China. From each patient, approximately 10 milliliters of peripheral blood was collected into an EDTA anticoagulant tube. Ficoll Paque Plus density gradient separation was used to isolate PBMCs, and no further T cell sorting was done. RNA quality was checked with an Agilent 2100 Bioanalyzer and agarose gel, and concentration with a NanoDrop 2000.

The entry originates in a study of regulatory T cells in long-lasting Graves disease (TCRdb year 2021). About the study as a whole: Persistent Graves' disease meant more than 5 years of antithyroid drug treatment with TSH receptor autoantibodies that stayed positive. The study was conducted in China and was registered as a clinical trial. A total of some 33 samples were covered by TCR sequencing, comprising 13 persistent and around 20 newly diagnosed Graves' disease patients. Peripheral blood TCR sequencing and RNA sequencing compared persistent Graves' disease patients with newly diagnosed Graves' disease patients. In the clinical cohort, patients with persistent Graves' disease had used antithyroid drugs for an average of roughly ten years.

The CDR3 contains 14 residues, cysteine and phenylalanine counted. Just CDR3 DNA is preserved here, 42 bases in frame from base 1. V is reduced by 1 base and J by 4 bases, leaving a spacing of 13 bases between them. CDR1 and CDR2 are read off the germline V gene (reference sequence) as DFQATT and SNEGSKA. Broad study findings and their caveats: Only the TCR beta chain was sequenced and analyzed. Preferential use of TRBV28, TRBJ1-2 and TRBJ2-5 was observed in persistent disease, whereas TRBV20-1 and TRBJ2-1 were favored in newly diagnosed disease. More public clonotypes were shared among persistent patients (over 2,500) than among newly diagnosed patients (roughly 1,000). The study examined only peripheral blood because the primary lesion, thyroid tissue, could not be accessed. The small sample size was acknowledged by the authors as a limitation that may reduce accuracy. Compared with newly diagnosed patients, patients with persistent Graves' disease had lower TCR Shannon entropy and fewer highly expanded clones, which suggests clonal expansion.

Library preparation used multiplex PCR. Sequencing instrument: Illumina HiSeq 4000. iRepertoire HTBI primers and Arm-PCR amplification of CDR3 regions were used to construct TCR beta libraries. Before sequencing, the PCR products went through gel purification. On the authors' methods: Across samples, roughly 60 TRBV and 13 to 15 TRBJ segments were identified and used for gene usage analysis of CDR3 amino acid clonotypes. Filtered high-quality paired reads were merged into contigs using COPE and FqMerger. BLAST was used to align contigs to IMGT TRBV, TRBD and TRBJ reference genes, and CDR3 was defined according to IMGT. Highly expanded clones were defined as clonotypes with a frequency above 0.1%. Repertoire diversity was measured by Shannon entropy, and V-J evenness by the Gini coefficient. A clonotype found in more than one individual was treated as public. TCRdb redid the processing of the public reads, applying fastp at Q25 and MiXCR, and retained in-frame beta chains. Rows with one shared CDR3 protein collapse into an entry with the most common genes and DNA. The V and J calls and clone size come from TCRdb's table, not from the authors' own analysis. In all, the sample holds about 340,000 distinct CDR3 sequences, and 15% to 20% of those were seen once. The ten largest clones take up 25% to 35% of the sample.

Sequenced here: peripheral blood mononuclear cells (PBMCs), sampled when the disease was refractory, from a patient treated with antithyroid drugs. The receptor comes from a female donor with Graves disease. Recombination linked TRBV20-1 to TRBJ1-1, with the identity of the D gene unclear. DNA sequence: TGCAGTGCTAGAGGCCCGCATGGAGGCACTGAAGCTTTCTTT. Translated, it reads CSARGPHGGTEAFF.